One sample yielded the 29 T cell receptor beta chains listed below, sequenced in a study of ipilimumab plus nivolumab after autologous stem cell transplantation. Sequencing used immunoSEQ multiplex PCR; TCRdb keeps in-frame clones, though not all of them. The sample records 40,000 to 45,000 clones, nearly 95% being singletons. The specimen comprised PBMCs, sampled in a trial of ipilimumab plus nivolumab as post-transplant consolidation. Receptor source: a male donor with multiple myeloma.

The chain joins TRBV7-9 to TRBJ2-2; 11 nucleotides match TRBD2. Trimming at V came to 5 bases and at J to 4 bases, leaving 6 bases not matched to a gene. Germline CDR1 is SEHNR and CDR2 is FQNEAQ (reference sequence). The CDR3 extends over 16 amino acids. CDR3 region: CASSPTSGSGTGELFF. The CDR3 bases are TGTGCCAGCAGCCCTACTAGCGGGAGTGGCACCGGGGAGCTGTTTTTT.

The chain combines TRBV12-5 with TRBJ2-3, with D perhaps matching TRBD1 or TRBD2 (5 bases each). Trimming removed 7 bases at V and 2 bases at J, with 16 bases between. The CDR3 covers 15 residues. Germline assignment: CDR1 LGHNT and CDR2 FRNRAP. This CDR3 is CASAPQGPLTDTQYF. CDR3 sequence (DNA): TGTGCTAGTGCCCCTCAGGGACCACTCACAGATACGCAGTATTTT.

The chain links TRBV28 to TRBJ1-5; D is possibly TRBD1 (6 bases). V was shortened by 5 bases and J by 0 bases, with 11 bases between the two germline ends. The CDR3 contains 15 residues. Germline-derived CDR1 and CDR2 are MDHEN and SYDVKM. The CDR3 protein is CASSTTGFSNQPQHF. For the CDR3, the DNA is TGTGCCAGCAGTACCACAGGGTTTAGCAATCAGCCCCAGCATTTT.

The V call is TRBV7-8, the J call TRBJ2-7, with 14 bases identical to TRBD2. Germline values: CDR1 SGHVS, CDR2 FQNEAQ. Trimming at V came to 5 bases and at J to 10 bases, leaving 13 bases not matched to a gene. CDR3 length: 16 amino acids. CDR3 in DNA: TGTGCCAGCAGCCCCCCGCCGGGACTAGCGGGGGTAGAACAGTACTTC. Its translation: CASSPPPGLAGVEQYF.

The rearrangement uses TRBV7-9 and TRBJ1-1; possible D gene TRBD1, 5 bases. V lost 7 bases, J lost 3 bases, and 9 bases lay in between. CDR3 size: 12 residues. Per the germline V gene, CDR1 is SEHNR and CDR2 is FQNEAQ (reference sequence). CDR3 in amino acids: CASTRGYTEAFF. CDR3 in DNA: TGTGCCAGCACCCGGGGCTACACTGAAGCTTTCTTT.

V is TRBV9 and J is TRBJ2-1; 7 bases are shared with TRBD2. This CDR3 spans 16 amino acids. Germline V gene data show CDR1 as SGDLS and CDR2 as YYNGEE. Germline trimming cut 4 bases from V and 3 bases from J; bases unmatched to any gene: 10. CDR3 protein: CASSLGRLAFYNEQFF. CDR3 DNA sequence: TGTGCCAGCAGCCTGGGGAGACTAGCTTTCTACAATGAGCAGTTCTTC.

This rearrangement joins TRBV11-3 to TRBJ2-1; 9 nucleotides line up with TRBD1. Germline lookup yields CDR1 SGHNT and CDR2 YENEEA. The CDR3 length is 15 residues. V lost 1 base, J lost 2 bases, and 0 bases stayed unmatched. As DNA, the CDR3 is TGTGCCAGCAGCTTAGGGACAGGGGCCTACAATGAGCAGTTCTTC. It encodes CASSLGTGAYNEQFF.

The chain uses TRBV7-2 and TRBJ2-7; 8 bases match TRBD1. The V segment lost 0 bases and the J segment 6 bases; nucleotides outside the gene matches: 4. This CDR3 is 14 amino acids long. Germline V CDR1 and CDR2: SGHTA, FQGNSA. The CDR3 region has the DNA TGTGCCAGCAGCTTAGCCCAGGGGGCTATCGAGCAGTACTTC. It codes for CASSLAQGAIEQYF.

The chain is built from TRBV2 and TRBJ2-1; 10 bases line up with TRBD1. The CDR3 is 14 amino acids. Losses at the gene ends were 5 bases for V and 5 bases for J; bases not matched to a gene: 3. Germline-derived CDR1 and CDR2 are SNHLY and FYNNEI. CDR3 amino acids: CASSQDRGNNEQFF. The CDR3 bases are TGTGCCAGCAGTCAGGACAGGGGGAACAATGAGCAGTTCTTC.

This sequence joins TRBV5-4 and TRBJ2-2; no firm D call. Germline values: CDR1 SGHNT, CDR2 YYREEE (reference sequence). The CDR3 is made up of 16 amino acids. With 4 bases removed from V and 0 bases from J, the gap between germline ends came to 13 bases. This CDR3 is CASSPSRYANTGELFF. DNA for the CDR3: TGTGCCAGCAGCCCTTCTAGGTACGCGAACACCGGGGAGCTGTTTTTT.

The chain links TRBV4-2 to TRBJ2-6; D gene unclear. Germline V gene lookup returns CDR1 LGHNA and CDR2 YNFKEQ. The ends were cut back, 0 bases at V and 4 bases at J, with 10 bases in the middle. The CDR3 extends over 16 amino acids. The CDR3 spells CASSQDTRRGANVLTF. CDR3 nucleotides: TGTGCCAGCAGCCAAGATACCCGAAGAGGGGCCAACGTCCTGACTTTC.

The rearrangement uses TRBV28 and TRBJ2-3; 7 bases are shared with TRBD2. The CDR3 consists of 16 residues. V lost 6 bases, J lost 1 base, and 10 bases stayed unmatched. CDR1 and CDR2 (germline): MDHEN, SYDVKM. The CDR3 coding sequence is TGTGCCAGCAGGAGCACTAGCGAAACGGGCACAGATACGCAGTATTTT. Translating it yields CASRSTSETGTDTQYF.

The CDR3 sequence is CASSQIAGGDSGNTIYF. The CDR3 DNA reads TGCGCCAGCAGTCAAATAGCGGGAGGGGACTCTGGAAACACCATATATTTT. J is TRBJ1-3 and V is TRBV10-1; TRBD1 is a possible D gene (5 bases). This CDR3 comprises 17 residues. The germline V gene encodes CDR1 WNHNN and CDR2 SYGVQD (reference sequence). The ends were cut back, 5 bases at V and 0 bases at J, with 17 bases in the middle.

The chain employs TRBV5-6 and TRBJ1-2, with 8 positions matching TRBD1. This CDR3 is 13 amino acids long. V gave up 6 bases and J gave up 8 bases; unmatched junction bases: 9. Germline assignment: CDR1 SGHDT and CDR2 YYEEEE. The DNA for the CDR3 is TGTGCCAGCACCACCACAGGGGGTAGAGGCTACACCTTC. Amino acids: CASTTTGGRGYTF.

This clone was seen only once. CDR3 sequence: CASSAQGVGGELFF. The DNA of the CDR3 is TGTGCCAGCAGCGCCCAGGGGGTCGGCGGGGAGCTGTTTTTT. This rearrangement joins TRBV7-2 to TRBJ2-2; 7 nucleotides align to TRBD1. This CDR3 comprises 14 residues. The junction had 7 bases not matched to a gene; V was cut back by 5 bases and J by 7 bases. Looked up from germline, CDR1 is SGHTA and CDR2 is FQGNSA.

This sequence joins TRBV13 and TRBJ2-1; TRBD1 aligns across 9 bases. The CDR3 consists of 17 residues. Germline V gene data show CDR1 as PRHDT and CDR2 as FYEKMQ (reference sequence). The junction had 10 bases not matched to a gene; V was cut back by 0 bases and J by 7 bases. CDR3 sequence reads: CASSLGYRDRVSNEQFF. CDR3 nucleotides: TGTGCCAGCAGCTTAGGATACCGGGACAGGGTATCAAATGAGCAGTTCTTC.

The rearrangement uses TRBV19 and TRBJ1-1; 11 bases align to TRBD1. CDR1 is LNHDA, CDR2 SQIVND, per germline (reference sequence). CDR3 size: 14 residues. Trimming cost V 6 bases and J 5 bases; bases outside gene matches: 5. CDR3: CASSGGQGGTEAFF. Written as DNA, the CDR3 is TGTGCCAGTAGCGGGGGACAGGGGGGAACTGAAGCTTTCTTT.

V is TRBV11-2 and J is TRBJ2-3, with 14 positions matching TRBD2. The CDR3 is 17 amino acids. Germline CDR1 and CDR2: SGHAT and FQNNGV. V dropped 1 base and J dropped 4; count of bases not matched to a gene: 4. In DNA, the CDR3 is TGTGCCAGCAGCTTAGGACTAGCGGGGGGGCGAGCAGATACGCAGTATTTT. It codes for CASSLGLAGGRADTQYF.

The rearrangement uses TRBV25-1 and TRBJ1-1; 9 nucleotides match TRBD1. The junction had 7 bases not matched to a gene; V was cut back by 4 bases and J by 4 bases. The germline V gene encodes CDR1 MGHDK and CDR2 SYGVNS. This CDR3 has 15 residues. The CDR3 loop is CASSGHRGLVTEAFF. Here the CDR3 DNA reads TGTGCCAGCAGTGGACACAGGGGGCTAGTCACTGAAGCTTTCTTT.

The chain couples TRBV29-1 to TRBJ2-3; 14 nucleotides agree with TRBD2. Germline V lookup: CDR1 SQVTM, CDR2 ANQGSEA. After removal of 2 bases from V and 8 bases from J, the junction contained 6 bases not matched to a gene. This CDR3 spans 15 amino acids. The CDR3 loop reads CSVERLAGGGGTQYF. The CDR3 DNA reads as TGCAGCGTTGAACGACTAGCGGGAGGGGGGGGTACGCAGTATTTT.

V usage is TRBV7-8 and J usage is TRBJ2-1, with D uncertain. The CDR3 has 16 amino acids. Trimming stripped 2 bases from V and 2 bases from J, with 13 bases between. CDR1 and CDR2 (germline): SGHVS, FQNEAQ. The CDR3 DNA sequence: TGTGCCAGCAGCTTAAATGGCGGATCCCCCTACAATGAGCAGTTCTTC. This codes for CASSLNGGSPYNEQFF.

The chain is built from TRBV6-1 and TRBJ1-6; D might be TRBD1 (6 bases). This CDR3 is 15 amino acids long. CDR1 MNHNS and CDR2 SASEGT come from the germline V gene. V was clipped by 1 base and J by 4 bases, with 8 bases between them. CDR3 amino acids: CASSEVGGYNSPLHF. The CDR3 DNA is TGTGCCAGCAGTGAAGTAGGGGGTTATAATTCACCCCTCCACTTT.

The chain combines TRBV19 with TRBJ2-4; 8 nucleotides match TRBD1. Looked up from germline, CDR1 is LNHDA and CDR2 is SQIVND (reference sequence). V trimming: 4 bases; J trimming: 6 bases; junction bases outside the gene matches: 8. The CDR3 runs to 15 residues. The CDR3 here is CASSTPQGAANIQYF. Here the CDR3 DNA reads TGTGCCAGTAGTACCCCCCAGGGGGCGGCAAACATTCAGTACTTC.

The table lists this clone with a count of one. V gene TRBV5-1 combines with J gene TRBJ2-1; TRBD2 matches 11 bases. CDR1 is SGHRS, CDR2 YFSETQ, per germline. The CDR3 length is 16 residues. With V trimmed by 4 bases and J by 2 bases, 5 bases remained unmatched. This chain's CDR3 is CASSNRTSGPYNEQFF. The CDR3 DNA is TGCGCCAGCAGCAATAGGACTAGCGGGCCCTACAATGAGCAGTTCTTC.

This clone was seen more than once but under ten times. The chain uses TRBV6-1 and TRBJ2-7, with 9 bases that match TRBD2. Germline V gene sequence: CDR1 MNHNS, CDR2 SASEGT. V was clipped by 8 bases and J by 4 bases; unmatched bases: 9. This CDR3 comprises 14 residues. CDR3 in DNA: TGTGCCAGCCTCCCCGGGACTAGCTCTTACGAGCAGTACTTC. Encoded protein: CASLPGTSSYEQYF.

This clone has only a few counts. This rearrangement joins TRBV5-8 to TRBJ1-2; 7 nucleotides match TRBD1. In germline, CDR1 is SGHTS, CDR2 YDEGEE. CDR3 size: 14 residues. V was clipped by 2 bases and J by 8 bases; unmatched bases: 9. The CDR3, as DNA: TGTGCCAGCAGCTTCGGGACAGTCTTTGGGGGCTACACCTTC. Translation gives CASSFGTVFGGYTF.

The chain combines TRBV29-1 with TRBJ2-3; 10 bases align to TRBD2. The CDR3 contains 13 residues. The trim removed 5 bases at V and 5 bases at J, leaving 4 bases unmatched. The germline gives CDR1 SQVTM, CDR2 ANQGSEA. The CDR3 spells CSVLAGVGDTQYF. The CDR3 nucleotides read TGCAGCGTTCTAGCGGGAGTGGGAGATACGCAGTATTTT.

The chain has TRBV7-8 and TRBJ1-5, with 8 positions matching TRBD1. The CDR3 contains 15 residues. V shed 5 bases, J shed 2 bases, and the junction held 5 bases outside the gene matches. Germline-derived CDR1 and CDR2 are SGHVS and FQNEAQ. CDR3 protein: CASSQDRVGNQPQHF. The DNA for the CDR3 is TGTGCCAGCAGCCAGGACAGGGTGGGCAATCAGCCCCAGCATTTT. Variable domain in full (rest from reference TRBV7-8 and TRBJ1-5): GAGVSQSPRYKVAKRGQDVALRCDPISGHVSLFWYQQALGQGPEFLTYFQNEAQLDKSGLPSDRFFAERPEGSVSTLKIQRTQQEDSAVYLCASSQDRVGNQPQHFGDGTRLSIL.

This clone has just one count. V gene TRBV25-1 combines with J gene TRBJ2-1; the D gene is possibly TRBD2 (6 bases). This CDR3 is built from 15 residues. The V end was cut by 5 bases, the J end by 6 bases, with 17 bases between. Germline loops: CDR1 MGHDK, CDR2 SYGVNS. The DNA of the CDR3 is TGTGCCAGCAGTACCTCCGGGACTGGACTCAATGAGCAGTTCTTC. It translates to CASSTSGTGLNEQFF.